This note documents a single TCR beta chain sequence. Every bulk PBMC sample received the same 350 ng of DNA. This table comes from immunoSEQ multiplex PCR, and its TCRdb copy is limited to in-frame clones, with some not included. The repertoire holds over 14,000 clones, about 84% seen once, with about 4.6% in the top ten. Time point indicated: pre-treatment baseline. This CDR3 contains 16 residues. J was trimmed by 3 bases and V by 5 bases; bases with no gene match: 12. The germline CDR1 and CDR2 sequences are KGHSH and LQKENI. The data stem from a study of blood T cell dynamics during melanoma immunotherapy.

This chain joins TRBV18 and TRBJ2-7; 8 bases match TRBD1. The receptor was derived from a human donor with melanoma. The specimen comprised blood, sampled from a patient treated with checkpoint blockade. CDR3 protein: CASSMDLARGLYEQYF. The CDR3 DNA sequence: TGTGCCAGCTCAATGGACCTGGCCAGGGGGCTCTACGAGCAGTACTTC.